This section outlines one T cell receptor (beta chain) sequence together with its context. Its antigen has not been determined. No base quality information exists; no much larger clone differs at one position. The data are from a study of T cells in localized non-small cell lung cancer (dated by TCRdb to between 2020 and 2021). Regarding the study in general: The study examined T cell repertoires in 236 patients with early-stage NSCLC and compared tumors with uninvolved tumor-adjacent lungs. Of the NSCLC patients, around 130 were male and around 99 were female, and the mean age was about 69 years. The cohort comprised approximately 240 treatment-naïve NSCLC patients with resected, localized lung tumors. On the study overall, not on this receptor specifically: Longer overall survival was associated with higher blood T cell density, whereas shorter survival was associated with higher adjacent-lung clonality. Of the top 100 tumor clones, a median of roughly 60 were detected in paired uninvolved adjacent lung; roughly 29 were also among that lung's top 100. Because multi-region sequencing of the tumors was not done, intratumor heterogeneity could not be ruled out. The highest T cell clonality was observed in uninvolved tumor-adjacent lung, where clonality exceeded that of tumor, suggesting that antigenic responses were more focused in uninvolved tumor-adjacent lung. Because of the exploratory design, TCR variables were selected using unadjusted p-values without false-discovery rate correction.

At diagnosis, tumor, uninvolved tumor-adjacent lung and peripheral blood were collected and then preserved as a mix of FFPE and fresh-frozen material. Blood samples were analyzed as peripheral blood mononuclear cells for TCR repertoire profiling. TCR beta CDR3 regions were sequenced from DNA using the immunoSEQ Assay. Regarding the original processing steps: T cell density was computed as TCR beta template counts normalized to usable DNA estimated by amplifying housekeeping genes. The preseqR package was used to estimate richness by extrapolating to 400,000 templates for PBMC samples and to 120,000 templates for tissue samples. Clonality was calculated as one minus Pielou's evenness. Tissue-enriched TCRs were identified by differential abundance testing using productive amino-acid clonotypes, minimum total count 5 and alpha 0.1. The Jaccard Index and the Morisita Overlap Index were used to measure repertoire overlap between compartments. GLIPH grouped TCR beta CDR3s together with public tetramer-defined viral CDR3s, and a viral motif had to include at least three viral sequences and also show V-gene enrichment. Imported from immuneACCESS, the table was reduced by TCRdb to in-frame sequences with V and J called. These copies leave out some clones; in studies compared against another copy, an unresolved V gene accounts for under half, and the cause of the remainder is not known. V, J and clone size are those of that table, while D and trimming were read from the DNA. The sample table records about 22,000 clones; less than 85% of these occur just once. The ten most abundant clones make up 2% to 2.5% of the sample.

Counted from cysteine to phenylalanine, this CDR3 has 13 amino acids. Left in the record is the CDR3 DNA by itself, 39 bases read in frame from the first base. Trimming takes 8 bases from V and 4 bases from J, and the germline ends sit 12 bases apart. CDR1 and CDR2 (SGHTA, FQGNSA) derive from the germline V gene. This receptor was taken from a man aged 40 to 70 with stage I lung adenocarcinoma. The sequence links TRBV7-2 to TRBJ1-5; TRBD1 is possibly the D segment (6 matching bases). The sequences come from peripheral blood, collected before any cancer treatment. The DNA sequence is TGTGCCAGCCAGGGGCGGGGGAATCAGCCCCAGCATTTT. This gives the protein CASQGRGNQPQHF.